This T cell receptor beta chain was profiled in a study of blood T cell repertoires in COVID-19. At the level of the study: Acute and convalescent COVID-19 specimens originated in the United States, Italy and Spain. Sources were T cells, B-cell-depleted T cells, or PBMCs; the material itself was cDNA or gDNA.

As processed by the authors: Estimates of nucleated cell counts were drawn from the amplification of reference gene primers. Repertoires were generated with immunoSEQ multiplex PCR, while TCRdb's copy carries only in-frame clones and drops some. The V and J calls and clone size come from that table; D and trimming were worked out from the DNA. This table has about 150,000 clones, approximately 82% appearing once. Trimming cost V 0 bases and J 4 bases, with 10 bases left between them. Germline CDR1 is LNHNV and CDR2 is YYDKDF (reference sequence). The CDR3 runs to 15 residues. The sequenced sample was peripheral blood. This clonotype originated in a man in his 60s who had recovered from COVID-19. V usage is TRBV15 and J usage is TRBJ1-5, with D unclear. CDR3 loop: CATSRDRLINQPQHF. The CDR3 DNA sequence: TGTGCCACCAGCAGAGACAGACTGATAAATCAGCCCCAGCATTTT.